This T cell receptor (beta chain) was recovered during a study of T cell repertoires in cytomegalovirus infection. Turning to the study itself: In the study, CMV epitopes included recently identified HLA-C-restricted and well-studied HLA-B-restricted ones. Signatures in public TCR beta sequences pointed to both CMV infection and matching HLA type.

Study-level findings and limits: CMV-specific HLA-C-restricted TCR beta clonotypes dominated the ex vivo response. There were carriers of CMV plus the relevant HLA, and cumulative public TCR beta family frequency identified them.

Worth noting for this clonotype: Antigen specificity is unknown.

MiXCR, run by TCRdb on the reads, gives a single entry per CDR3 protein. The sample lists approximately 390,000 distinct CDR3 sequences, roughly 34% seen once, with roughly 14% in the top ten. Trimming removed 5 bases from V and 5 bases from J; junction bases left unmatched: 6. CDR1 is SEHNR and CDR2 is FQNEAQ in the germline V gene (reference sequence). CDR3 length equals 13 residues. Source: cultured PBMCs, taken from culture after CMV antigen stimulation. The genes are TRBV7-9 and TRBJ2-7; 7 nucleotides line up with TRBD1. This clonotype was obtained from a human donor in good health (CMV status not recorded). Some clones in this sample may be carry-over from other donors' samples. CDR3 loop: CASSPDRKHEQYV. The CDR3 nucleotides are TGTGCCAGCAGCCCGGACAGGAAACACGAGCAGTACGTC.